Listed below are T cell receptor beta chains from one sample, sequenced in a study of graft-versus-host responses after intestinal transplantation. These receptors' targets are unknown. Generated by immunoSEQ multiplex PCR, the TCRdb table keeps only in-frame clones and is missing some. The sample lists about 130,000 clones; over 85% were seen once. The sequencing used unstimulated CD4+ T cells sorted from spleen or lymph node cells, collected before intestinal transplant. The receptors were sampled from a human donor who received an intestinal transplant. CDR3s include the opening cysteine and the closing phenylalanine or tryptophan. A D gene is named only where the DNA matches it firmly.

j_gene	v_gene	d_gene	CDR3aa	CDR3nt
TRBJ1-2	TRBV4-2	TRBD1	CASSGQGGYGYTF	TGTGCCAGCAGCGGACAGGGGGGCTATGGCTACACCTTC
TRBJ1-2	TRBV10-3	TRBD1	CAISESRQGYGYTF	TGTGCCATCAGTGAGTCGAGACAGGGCTATGGCTACACCTTC
TRBJ1-6	TRBV19	TRBD1	CASSRNRDSGLNSPLHF	TGTGCCAGTAGTAGGAACCGGGACAGCGGTTTGAATTCACCCCTCCACTTT
TRBJ2-2	TRBV19	.	CASSMDAELFF	TGTGCCAGTAGTATGGACGCGGAGCTGTTTTTT
TRBJ1-1	TRBV10-2	.	CASSEVGGTFMNTEAFF	TGCGCCAGCAGTGAGGTGGGAGGGACATTCATGAACACTGAAGCTTTCTTT
TRBJ2-7	TRBV5-6	TRBD2	CASSNRLAGGRYEQYF	TGTGCCAGCAGCAACCGTCTAGCGGGGGGTCGCTACGAGCAGTACTTC
TRBJ2-4	TRBV6-6	TRBD1	CASSGTGGGNIQYF	TGTGCCAGCAGCGGGACAGGGGGAGGGAACATTCAGTACTTC
TRBJ1-2	TRBV2	.	CATLWDRTNLGYTF	TGTGCCACCTTGTGGGACCGAACAAACCTTGGCTACACCTTC
TRBJ1-2	TRBV7-8	TRBD1	CASSFSTGFHYGYTF	TGTGCCAGCAGCTTTTCGACAGGGTTTCACTATGGCTACACCTTC
TRBJ2-7	TRBV27	TRBD2	CASSLSAGGGYEQYF	TGTGCCAGCAGTCTCTCAGCGGGGGGGGGCTATGAGCAGTACTTC
TRBJ1-6	TRBV9	TRBD1	CASSVEGDRRNSPLHF	TGTGCCAGCAGCGTAGAGGGGGACAGAAGGAACTCACCCCTCCACTTT
TRBJ1-3	TRBV11-2	.	CASRRGAHSGNTIYF	TGTGCCAGCAGAAGAGGGGCACACTCTGGAAACACCATATATTTT
TRBJ2-3	TRBV5-1	TRBD2	CASSGLAGASTDTQYF	TGCGCCAGCAGCGGACTAGCGGGGGCTAGCACAGATACGCAGTATTTT
TRBJ2-3	TRBV18	.	CASSPGGGGRTDTQYF	TGTGCCAGCTCACCAGGCGGCGGGGGCCGCACAGATACGCAGTATTTT
TRBJ1-6	TRBV2	TRBD1	CASRQGTSISPLHF	TGTGCCAGCAGACAGGGGACTTCTATTTCACCCCTCCACTTT
TRBJ1-2	TRBV15	.	CATSRDRAGAFFSDGYTF	TGTGCCACCAGCAGAGATCGTGCGGGGGCGTTTTTTTCCGATGGCTACACCTTC